The rows below give T cell receptor beta chains drawn from one sample of a study of blood T cells in healthy people across ages. TCRdb reanalysed the 5' RACE reads using MiXCR and keeps one entry per CDR3 protein. Of about 1.4 million distinct CDR3 sequences listed, approximately 59% are singletons. The sequenced sample consisted of blood. All receptors come from a man between 18 and 29 years old in good health. The CDR3 runs from the conserved cysteine through the conserved F or W. D genes are given only for firm matches. The size field is filled for only some rows; it gives once, few, many or a size class.

TGTGCCAGCAGTTTACTACTCCAAGAGACCCAGTACTTC,CASSLLLQETQYF,NA,NA,TRBJ2-5,TRBV28,13
TGTGCCAGCAGTGATTACGGGAGCGGCTACGAGCAGTACTTC,CASSDYGSGYEQYF,few,NA,TRBJ2-7,TRBV10-3,14
TGTGCCAGCAGTGAAGCTCTAGCGGGAGGGAAGGCAGATACGCAGTATTTT,CASSEALAGGKADTQYF,NA,TRBD2,TRBJ2-3,TRBV6-1,17
TGTGCCAGCAGTGACATTAGCAATCAGCCCCAGCATTTT,CASSDISNQPQHF,few,NA,TRBJ1-5,TRBV6-1,13
TGCGCCAGCAGCTTAACAACAGGGGGCAACACTGAAGCTTTCTTT,CASSLTTGGNTEAFF,NA,TRBD1,TRBJ1-1,TRBV5-1,15
TGCGCCAGCAGCCAAGCCGGGACATTAACTGGTGAGCAGTTCTTC,CASSQAGTLTGEQFF,NA,NA,TRBJ2-1,TRBV4-1,15
TGTGCCATCAGTGAGGGGGATGGAGATGAGCAGTTCTTC,CAISEGDGDEQFF,once,NA,TRBJ2-1,TRBV10-3,13
TGTGCCAGCGGCGGGTACGGCACTGAAGCTTTCTTT,CASGGYGTEAFF,NA,NA,TRBJ1-1,TRBV6-6,12
TGTGCCATTGCGAGCGGGGACTCCTACAATGAGCAGTTCTTC,CAIASGDSYNEQFF,NA,TRBD2,TRBJ2-1,TRBV10-3,14
TGCAGTGCTAAACACAGGGGTCTGCGGAACACTGAAGCTTTCTTT,CSAKHRGLRNTEAFF,few,TRBD1,TRBJ1-1,TRBV20-1,15
TGTGCCATCAGTGTCGTCGGGAGTGGAGAGACCCAGTACTTC,CAISVVGSGETQYF,NA,NA,TRBJ2-5,TRBV10-3,14
TGCAGCGCACGACAGGGAAACAACTACGAGCAGTACTTC,CSARQGNNYEQYF,NA,TRBD1,TRBJ2-7,TRBV29-1,13
TGTGCCAGCTCACCAGGGGTTCAGGGGCGAGCGAACACTGAAGCTTTCTTT,CASSPGVQGRANTEAFF,NA,NA,TRBJ1-1,TRBV18,17
TGTGCCAGCTCAGTCTCAGCTTACGAGCAGTACTTC,CASSVSAYEQYF,NA,NA,TRBJ2-7,TRBV18,12
TGTGCCACCAGCAGAGAGGGGGGACTTAACCCAGATACGCAGTATTTT,CATSREGGLNPDTQYF,NA,NA,TRBJ2-3,TRBV15,16
TGCAGCGTTGAAGCGAAAGGGGCTGGGGCCAACGTCCTGACTTTC,CSVEAKGAGANVLTF,NA,NA,TRBJ2-6,TRBV29-1,15
TGCGCCAGCAGCCAAGACCCTGGGGGCAATGGCTACACCTTC,CASSQDPGGNGYTF,few,NA,TRBJ1-2,TRBV4-1,14
TGTGCCAGCAGGGGGACCTACGAGCAGTACTTC,CASRGTYEQYF,many,NA,TRBJ2-7,TRBV2,11
TGTGCCAGCACTTCGGACAGGGGGCGAGAGACCCAGTACTTC,CASTSDRGRETQYF,NA,TRBD1,TRBJ2-5,TRBV27,14
TGTGCCAAATTTCCGGGACAGGGTCCCCCGTCCCCCAATGAGCAGTTCTTC,CAKFPGQGPPSPNEQFF,NA,TRBD1,TRBJ2-1,TRBV6-4,17
TGTGCCAGCAGTTTATGGAACAGCGAGAATGAAAAACTGTTTTTT,CASSLWNSENEKLFF,NA,NA,TRBJ1-4,TRBV27,15
TGCGCCAGCAGCCATAACCACGAGCAGTACTTC,CASSHNHEQYF,once,NA,TRBJ2-7,TRBV4-3,11